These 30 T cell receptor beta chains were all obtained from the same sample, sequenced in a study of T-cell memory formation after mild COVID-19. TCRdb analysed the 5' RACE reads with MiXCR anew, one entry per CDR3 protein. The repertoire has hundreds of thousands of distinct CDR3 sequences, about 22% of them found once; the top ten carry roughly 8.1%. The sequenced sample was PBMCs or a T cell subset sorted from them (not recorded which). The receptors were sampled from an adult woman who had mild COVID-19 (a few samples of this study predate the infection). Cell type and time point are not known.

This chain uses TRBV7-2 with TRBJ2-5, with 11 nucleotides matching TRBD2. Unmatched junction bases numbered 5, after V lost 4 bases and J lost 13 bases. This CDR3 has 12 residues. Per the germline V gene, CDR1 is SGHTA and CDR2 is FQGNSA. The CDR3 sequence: CASSSSTSGVYF. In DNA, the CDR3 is TGTGCCAGCAGCTCATCGACTAGCGGGGTGTACTTC.

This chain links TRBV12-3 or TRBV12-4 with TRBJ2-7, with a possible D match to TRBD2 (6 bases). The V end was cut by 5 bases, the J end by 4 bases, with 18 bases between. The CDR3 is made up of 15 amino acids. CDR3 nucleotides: TGTGCCAGCAGTCTCTCCGTCGGGAGTAATTACGAGCAGTACTTC. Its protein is CASSLSVGSNYEQYF.

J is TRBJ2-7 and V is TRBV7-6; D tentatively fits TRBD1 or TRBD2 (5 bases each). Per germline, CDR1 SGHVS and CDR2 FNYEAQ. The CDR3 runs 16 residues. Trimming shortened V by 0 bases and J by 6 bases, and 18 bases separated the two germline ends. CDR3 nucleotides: TGTGCCAGCAGCTTAGCGCCGGGGCAGGTGATCTCCGAGCAGTACTTC. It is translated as CASSLAPGQVISEQYF.

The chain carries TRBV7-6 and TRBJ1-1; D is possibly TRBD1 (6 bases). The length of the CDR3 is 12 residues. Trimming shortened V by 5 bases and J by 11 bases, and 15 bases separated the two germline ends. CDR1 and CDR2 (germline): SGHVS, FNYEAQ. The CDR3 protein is CASSRDRLRAFF. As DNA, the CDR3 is TGTGCCAGCAGCCGCGACAGGCTTCGGGCTTTCTTT.

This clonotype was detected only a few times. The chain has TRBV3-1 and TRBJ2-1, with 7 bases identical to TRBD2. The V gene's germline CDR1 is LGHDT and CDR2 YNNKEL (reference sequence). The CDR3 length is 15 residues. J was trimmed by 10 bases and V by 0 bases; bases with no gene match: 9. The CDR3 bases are TGTGCCAGCAGCCAAGAGCGGCCTAGCGGAGGGGAGCAGTTCTTC. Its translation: CASSQERPSGGEQFF.

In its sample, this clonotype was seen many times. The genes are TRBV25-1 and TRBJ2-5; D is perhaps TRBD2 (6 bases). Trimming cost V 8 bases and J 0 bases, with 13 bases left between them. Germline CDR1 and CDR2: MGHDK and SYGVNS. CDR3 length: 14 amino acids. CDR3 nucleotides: TGTGCCAGCGGTTCTAGCGCCAACCAAGAGACCCAGTACTTC. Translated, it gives CASGSSANQETQYF.

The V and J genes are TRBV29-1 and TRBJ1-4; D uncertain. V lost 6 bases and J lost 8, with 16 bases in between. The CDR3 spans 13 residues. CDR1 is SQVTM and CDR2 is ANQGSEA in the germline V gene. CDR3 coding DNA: TGCAGCGTATACGACGGAGGGCGAGAAAAACTGTTTTTT. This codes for CSVYDGGREKLFF.

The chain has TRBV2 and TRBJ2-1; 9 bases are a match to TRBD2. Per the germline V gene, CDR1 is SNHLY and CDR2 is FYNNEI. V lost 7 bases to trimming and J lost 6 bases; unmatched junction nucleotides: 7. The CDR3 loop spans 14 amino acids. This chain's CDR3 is CASKAGGSSNEQFF. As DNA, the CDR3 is TGTGCCAGCAAAGCGGGAGGTAGTAGCAATGAGCAGTTCTTC.

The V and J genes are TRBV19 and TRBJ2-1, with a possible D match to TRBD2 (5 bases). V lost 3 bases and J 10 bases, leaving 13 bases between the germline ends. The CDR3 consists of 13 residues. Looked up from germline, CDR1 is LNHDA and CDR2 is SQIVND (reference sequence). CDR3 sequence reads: CASSISSWTEQFF. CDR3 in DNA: TGTGCCAGTAGTATTTCTAGCTGGACGGAGCAGTTCTTC. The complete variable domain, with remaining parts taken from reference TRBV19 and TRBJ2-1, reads DGGITQSPKYLFRKEGQNVTLSCEQNLNHDAMYWYRQDPGQGLRLIYYSQIVNDFQKGDIAEGYSVSREKKESFPLTVTSAQKNPTAFYLCASSISSWTEQFFGPGTRLTVL.

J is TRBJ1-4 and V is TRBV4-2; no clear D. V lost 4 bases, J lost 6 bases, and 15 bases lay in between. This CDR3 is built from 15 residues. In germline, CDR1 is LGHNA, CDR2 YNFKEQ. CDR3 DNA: TGTGCCAGCAGCCGCGGAGGGTCTTTTGATGAAAAACTGTTTTTT. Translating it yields CASSRGGSFDEKLFF.

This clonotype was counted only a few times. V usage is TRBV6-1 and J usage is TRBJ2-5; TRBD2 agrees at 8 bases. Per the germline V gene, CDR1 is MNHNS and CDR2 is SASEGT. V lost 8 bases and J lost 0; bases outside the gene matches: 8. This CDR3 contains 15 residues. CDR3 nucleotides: TGTGCCAGCCGTGTCCAGCGGGGGTACCAAGAGACCCAGTACTTC. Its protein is CASRVQRGYQETQYF.

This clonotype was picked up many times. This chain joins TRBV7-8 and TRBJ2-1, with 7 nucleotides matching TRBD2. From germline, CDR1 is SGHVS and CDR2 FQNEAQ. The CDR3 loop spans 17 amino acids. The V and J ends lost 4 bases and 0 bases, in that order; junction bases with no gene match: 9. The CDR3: CASSSPGRGNSYNEQFF. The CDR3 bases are TGTGCCAGCAGCTCCCCTGGGCGGGGGAACTCCTACAATGAGCAGTTCTTC.

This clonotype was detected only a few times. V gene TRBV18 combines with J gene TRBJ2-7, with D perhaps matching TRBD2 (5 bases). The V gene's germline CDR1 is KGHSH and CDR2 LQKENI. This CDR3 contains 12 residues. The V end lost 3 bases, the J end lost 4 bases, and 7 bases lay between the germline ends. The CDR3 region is CASSPRDYEQYF. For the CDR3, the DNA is TGTGCCAGCTCACCCCGGGATTACGAGCAGTACTTC.

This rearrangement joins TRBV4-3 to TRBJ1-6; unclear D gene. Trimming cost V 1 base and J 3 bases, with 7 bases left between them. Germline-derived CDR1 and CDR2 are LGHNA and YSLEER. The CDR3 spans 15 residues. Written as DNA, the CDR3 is TGCGCCAGCAGCCAAGCCGGGGTCTATAATTCACCCCTCCACTTT. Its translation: CASSQAGVYNSPLHF.

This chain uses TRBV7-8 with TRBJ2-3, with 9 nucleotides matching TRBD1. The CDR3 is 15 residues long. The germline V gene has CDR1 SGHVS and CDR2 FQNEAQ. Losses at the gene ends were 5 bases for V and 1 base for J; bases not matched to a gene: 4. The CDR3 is CASSPRQGGTDTQYF. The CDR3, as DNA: TGTGCCAGCAGCCCCCGACAGGGGGGCACAGATACGCAGTATTTT.

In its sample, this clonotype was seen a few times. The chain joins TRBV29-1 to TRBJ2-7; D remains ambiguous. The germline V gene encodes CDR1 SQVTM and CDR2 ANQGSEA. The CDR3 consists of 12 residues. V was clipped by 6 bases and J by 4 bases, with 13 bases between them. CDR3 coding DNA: TGCAGCGTATTACTCGGTCCTTACGAGCAGTACTTC. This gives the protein CSVLLGPYEQYF.

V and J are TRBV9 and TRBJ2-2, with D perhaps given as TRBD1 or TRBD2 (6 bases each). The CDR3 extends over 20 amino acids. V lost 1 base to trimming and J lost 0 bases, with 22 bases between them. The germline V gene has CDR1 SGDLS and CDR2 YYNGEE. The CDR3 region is CASSVPTGGAGDPNTGELFF. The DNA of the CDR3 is TGTGCCAGCAGCGTACCTACAGGAGGGGCAGGGGACCCGAACACCGGGGAGCTGTTTTTT.

The CDR3 nucleotides read TGTGCCAGCAGCCACACCGGGACAGGGTTTGGTGAGCAGTTCTTC. Residues: CASSHTGTGFGEQFF. The chain links TRBV7-9 to TRBJ2-1; TRBD1 matches 9 bases. Unmatched junction bases numbered 11, after V lost 5 bases and J lost 9 bases. This CDR3 is built from 15 residues. Germline CDR1 and CDR2: SEHNR and FQNEAQ (reference sequence).

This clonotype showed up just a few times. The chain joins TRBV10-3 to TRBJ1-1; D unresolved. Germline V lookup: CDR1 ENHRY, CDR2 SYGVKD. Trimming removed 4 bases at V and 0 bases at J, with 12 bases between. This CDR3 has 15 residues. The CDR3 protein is CAISVAADLNTEAFF. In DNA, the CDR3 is TGTGCCATCAGTGTTGCAGCAGACCTGAACACTGAAGCTTTCTTT.

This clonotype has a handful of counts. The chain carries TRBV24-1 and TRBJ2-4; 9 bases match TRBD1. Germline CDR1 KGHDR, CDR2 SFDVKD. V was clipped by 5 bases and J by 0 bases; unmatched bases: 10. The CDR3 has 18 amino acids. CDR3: CATSVRDRVVLAKNIQYF. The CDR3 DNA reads TGTGCCACCAGTGTCCGGGACAGGGTGGTTCTAGCCAAAAACATTCAGTACTTC.

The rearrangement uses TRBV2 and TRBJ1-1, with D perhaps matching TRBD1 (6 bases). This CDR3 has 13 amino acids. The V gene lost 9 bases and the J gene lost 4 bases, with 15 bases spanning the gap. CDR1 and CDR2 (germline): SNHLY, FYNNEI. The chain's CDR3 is CASNPGHSTEAFF. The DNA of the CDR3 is TGTGCCAGTAATCCGGGACACTCCACTGAAGCTTTCTTT.

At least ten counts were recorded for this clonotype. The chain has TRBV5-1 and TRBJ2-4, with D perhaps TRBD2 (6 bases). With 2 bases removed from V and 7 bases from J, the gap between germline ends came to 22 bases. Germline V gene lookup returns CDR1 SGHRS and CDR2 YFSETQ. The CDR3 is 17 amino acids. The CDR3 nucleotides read TGCGCCAGCAGCTTTCGTCCCCAGGTCCGGGGGTTTAACATTCAGTACTTC. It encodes CASSFRPQVRGFNIQYF.

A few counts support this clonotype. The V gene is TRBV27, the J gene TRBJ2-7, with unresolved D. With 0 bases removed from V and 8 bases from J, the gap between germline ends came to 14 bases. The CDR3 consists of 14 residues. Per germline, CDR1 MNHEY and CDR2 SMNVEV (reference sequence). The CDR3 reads CASSLSSPDTKQYF. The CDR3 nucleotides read TGTGCCAGCAGTTTATCTAGTCCCGATACGAAGCAGTACTTC.

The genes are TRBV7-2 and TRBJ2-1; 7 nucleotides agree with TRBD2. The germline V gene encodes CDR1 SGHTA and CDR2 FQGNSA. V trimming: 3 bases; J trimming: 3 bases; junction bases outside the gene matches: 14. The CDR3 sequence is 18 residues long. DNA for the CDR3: TGTGCCAGCAGCTTCAAATCGATCGGCGGGGGTTTCTACAATGAGCAGTTCTTC. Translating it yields CASSFKSIGGGFYNEQFF.

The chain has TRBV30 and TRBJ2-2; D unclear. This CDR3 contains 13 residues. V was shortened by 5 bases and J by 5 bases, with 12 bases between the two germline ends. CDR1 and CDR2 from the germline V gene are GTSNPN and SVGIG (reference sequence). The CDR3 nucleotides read TGTGCCTGGTCTCGGTACGGAACCGGGGAGCTGTTTTTT. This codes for CAWSRYGTGELFF.

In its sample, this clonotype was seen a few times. The CDR3 is CASSQDPPGLAYNEQFF. Written as DNA, the CDR3 is TGTGCCAGCAGCCAAGACCCCCCCGGACTAGCATACAATGAGCAGTTCTTC. The chain is built from TRBV4-2 and TRBJ2-1; TRBD2 aligns across 8 bases. The CDR3 has 17 residues. The germline V gene encodes CDR1 LGHNA and CDR2 YNFKEQ. Trimming removed 0 bases from V and 4 bases from J; junction bases left unmatched: 8.

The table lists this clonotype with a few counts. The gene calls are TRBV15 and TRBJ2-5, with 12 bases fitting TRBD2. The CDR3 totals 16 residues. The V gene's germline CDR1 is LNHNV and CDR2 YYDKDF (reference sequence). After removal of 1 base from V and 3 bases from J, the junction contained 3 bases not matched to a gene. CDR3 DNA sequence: TGTGCCACCAGCAGAGTACTAGCGGGAGGTAAAGAGACCCAGTACTTC. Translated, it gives CATSRVLAGGKETQYF.

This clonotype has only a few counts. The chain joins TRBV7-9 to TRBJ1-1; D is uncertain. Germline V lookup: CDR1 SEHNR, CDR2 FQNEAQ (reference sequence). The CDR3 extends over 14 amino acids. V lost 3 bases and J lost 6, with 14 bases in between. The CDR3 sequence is CASSLISGLAEAFF. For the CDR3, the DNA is TGTGCCAGCAGCTTGATTTCGGGTCTCGCTGAAGCTTTCTTT.

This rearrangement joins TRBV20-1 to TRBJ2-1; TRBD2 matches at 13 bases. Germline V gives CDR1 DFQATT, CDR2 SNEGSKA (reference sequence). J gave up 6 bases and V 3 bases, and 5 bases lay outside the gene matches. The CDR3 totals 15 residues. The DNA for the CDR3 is TGCAGTGCTAGGTTGACTAGCGGGGGGCCCAATGAGCAGTTCTTC. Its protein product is CSARLTSGGPNEQFF.

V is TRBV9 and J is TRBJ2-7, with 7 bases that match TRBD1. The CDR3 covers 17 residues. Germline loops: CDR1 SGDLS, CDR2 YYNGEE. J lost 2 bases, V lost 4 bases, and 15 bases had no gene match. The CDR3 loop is CASSSSSVRDSTYEQYF. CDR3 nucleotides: TGTGCCAGCAGCTCGAGTAGCGTCCGGGACAGCACCTACGAGCAGTACTTC.